This T cell receptor beta chain was observed in a study of blood T cell repertoires in COVID-19. Study-level background: T cells, B-cell-depleted T cells, or PBMCs supplied cDNA or gDNA.

The junction had 6 bases not matched to a gene; V was cut back by 3 bases and J by 5 bases. The CDR3 spans 16 residues. The germline V gene encodes CDR1 KGHDR and CDR2 SFDVKD. Study processing details: Reference gene primer amplification gave nucleated cell count estimates. TCRdb's table, derived via immunoSEQ multiplex PCR, lists solely in-frame clones and lacks some. That table furnishes V, J and clone size, whereas the DNA furnished D and trimming. The table has about 140,000 clones, around 83% seen once. The chain is built from TRBV24-1 and TRBJ2-3, with 11 bases identical to TRBD2. The source material was peripheral blood. The receptor's source is a woman aged 55-69 years with acute or convalescent COVID-19. As DNA, the CDR3 is TGTGCCACCAGTGATCCACTAGCGGGGGCCTTAGATACGCAGTATTTT. Protein product: CATSDPLAGALDTQYF.